This T cell receptor beta chain originates from a study of T cell repertoires in cytomegalovirus infection. From the reads, TCRdb called clonotypes with MiXCR, one entry per CDR3 protein. The sample holds roughly 990,000 distinct CDR3 sequences; more than 25% are singletons and the top ten take about an eighth. The germline CDR1 and CDR2 sequences are SEHNR and FQNEAQ (reference sequence). Trimming took off 5 bases at V and 1 base at J, with 18 bases between the two ends. CDR3 length: 16 amino acids. This clonotype was picked up many times. What it recognizes is unknown. The chain employs TRBV7-9 and TRBJ2-7, with a tentative D call TRBD1 (6 bases). This receptor was identified in a human donor in good health (CMV status not recorded). Some clones in this sample may be carry-over from other donors' samples. Here the sequenced sample was cultured CD8+ T cells from PBMCs, taken from culture after CMV antigen stimulation. The CDR3 reads CASSTRTVEVSYEQYV. The CDR3 DNA reads TGTGCCAGCAGCACCCGGACAGTTGAAGTTTCCTACGAGCAGTACGTC.